This is a list of T cell receptor beta chains from one sample in a study of human T cells and chemical hapten exposure. One entry per CDR3 protein, called by TCRdb with MiXCR from the RACE reads. The sample records 60,000 or so distinct CDR3 sequences, 8% to 10% being singletons. This specimen consisted of whole blood, obtained in connection with sensitization to the hapten diphenylcyclopropenone (DPC). The receptors were sampled from a man aged 35 to 55 with alopecia areata. Some clones in this sample may be carry-over from other donors' samples. Both conserved end residues are part of each CDR3. Each record gives: clone size, J gene, CDR3 length, D gene, V gene, CDR3 protein, CDR3 DNA. The D gene is left open where the match is weak. Size is omitted from some rows. Given values are once, few, many or a class for expanded clones.

abundance: many
j_gene: TRBJ2-7
len: 13
d_gene: NA
v_gene: TRBV5-1
CDR3aa: CASSTSGVLEQYF
CDR3nt: TGCGCCAGCAGCACATCAGGGGTCCTGGAGCAGTACTTC

abundance: NA
j_gene: TRBJ2-7
len: 14
d_gene: NA
v_gene: TRBV3-1
CDR3aa: CASSHGMRLDEQYF
CDR3nt: TGTGCCAGCAGCCACGGTATGAGACTAGACGAGCAGTACTTC

abundance: NA
j_gene: TRBJ2-7
len: 14
d_gene: NA
v_gene: TRBV11-2
CDR3aa: CASSLGPGAYEQYF
CDR3nt: TGTGCCAGCAGCTTAGGGCCTGGAGCCTACGAGCAGTACTTC

abundance: few
j_gene: TRBJ2-1
len: 12
d_gene: NA
v_gene: TRBV3-1
CDR3aa: CASSPRGDEQFF
CDR3nt: TGTGCCAGCAGCCCCAGAGGGGATGAGCAGTTCTTC

abundance: NA
j_gene: TRBJ2-5
len: 14
d_gene: NA
v_gene: TRBV20-1
CDR3aa: CSARLGQAQETQYF
CDR3nt: TGCAGTGCTAGGCTCGGGCAGGCCCAAGAGACCCAGTACTTC

abundance: few
j_gene: TRBJ2-1
len: 14
d_gene: NA
v_gene: TRBV20-1
CDR3aa: CSARDRANYNEQFF
CDR3nt: TGCAGTGCTAGAGATCGAGCGAACTACAATGAGCAGTTCTTC

abundance: few
j_gene: TRBJ1-2
len: 14
d_gene: TRBD1
v_gene: TRBV7-9
CDR3aa: CASSPGQADYGYTF
CDR3nt: TGTGCCAGCAGCCCGGGACAGGCTGACTATGGCTACACCTTC

abundance: NA
j_gene: TRBJ2-7
len: 15
d_gene: TRBD2
v_gene: TRBV7-8
CDR3aa: CASSLEAGATYEQYF
CDR3nt: TGTGCCAGCAGCTTAGAGGCGGGAGCGACCTACGAGCAGTACTTC

abundance: many
j_gene: TRBJ2-1
len: 12
d_gene: NA
v_gene: TRBV28
CDR3aa: CAGGNYYNEQFF
CDR3nt: TGTGCCGGGGGCAACTATTACAATGAGCAGTTCTTC

abundance: few
j_gene: TRBJ2-5
len: 13
d_gene: NA
v_gene: TRBV27
CDR3aa: CASRRGLEGTQYF
CDR3nt: TGTGCCAGCAGGCGTGGCCTAGAGGGGACCCAGTACTTC

abundance: many
j_gene: TRBJ2-2
len: 17
d_gene: TRBD1
v_gene: TRBV18
CDR3aa: CASSPETGGPNTGELFF
CDR3nt: TGTGCCAGCTCACCGGAGACAGGGGGCCCCAACACCGGGGAGCTGTTTTTT

abundance: many
j_gene: TRBJ1-4
len: 16
d_gene: NA
v_gene: TRBV18
CDR3aa: CASSQNPGTANEKLFF
CDR3nt: TGTGCCAGCTCGCAGAACCCCGGGACTGCAAATGAAAAACTGTTTTTT

abundance: few
j_gene: TRBJ1-1
len: 14
d_gene: NA
v_gene: TRBV6-1
CDR3aa: CASSEIGQGRGAFF
CDR3nt: TGTGCCAGCAGTGAAATAGGGCAGGGTAGGGGAGCTTTCTTT

abundance: NA
j_gene: TRBJ2-7
len: 19
d_gene: TRBD2
v_gene: TRBV20-1
CDR3aa: CSARGAGASGRISSYEQYF
CDR3nt: TGCAGTGCTAGAGGTGCGGGGGCTAGCGGGAGGATAAGCTCCTACGAGCAGTACTTC

abundance: many
j_gene: TRBJ2-3
len: 16
d_gene: TRBD2
v_gene: TRBV12-3/TRBV12-4
CDR3aa: CASSFKLAEPADTQYF
CDR3nt: TGTGCCAGCAGTTTCAAACTAGCGGAGCCCGCGGATACGCAGTATTTT

abundance: many
j_gene: TRBJ2-1
len: 14
d_gene: NA
v_gene: TRBV20-1
CDR3aa: CSARAITPLNEQFF
CDR3nt: TGCAGTGCTAGGGCCATTACACCGCTCAATGAGCAGTTCTTC

abundance: many
j_gene: TRBJ2-7
len: 13
d_gene: NA
v_gene: TRBV16
CDR3aa: CASSHGNSYEQYF
CDR3nt: TGTGCCAGCAGCCACGGAAACTCCTACGAGCAGTACTTC

abundance: medium-sized
j_gene: TRBJ2-7
len: 16
d_gene: TRBD1
v_gene: TRBV10-3
CDR3aa: CAISESIGQAIHEQYF
CDR3nt: TGTGCCATCAGTGAGTCGATAGGACAGGCGATTCACGAGCAGTACTTC

abundance: many
j_gene: TRBJ2-3
len: 15
d_gene: NA
v_gene: TRBV29-1
CDR3aa: CSVDGLARGTDTQYF
CDR3nt: TGCAGCGTTGACGGGCTAGCCCGAGGGACAGATACGCAGTATTTT

abundance: few
j_gene: TRBJ2-1
len: 13
d_gene: NA
v_gene: TRBV9
CDR3aa: CASRSLADNEQFF
CDR3nt: TGTGCCAGCAGGTCCCTCGCGGATAATGAGCAGTTCTTC

abundance: many
j_gene: TRBJ2-7
len: 11
d_gene: NA
v_gene: TRBV13
CDR3aa: CASSFSYEQYF
CDR3nt: TGTGCCAGCAGCTTCTCCTACGAGCAGTACTTC

abundance: few
j_gene: TRBJ2-1
len: 14
d_gene: NA
v_gene: TRBV7-3
CDR3aa: CASSPILGGDEQFF
CDR3nt: TGTGCCAGCAGCCCGATCCTAGGGGGGGATGAGCAGTTCTTC

abundance: few
j_gene: TRBJ2-7
len: 14
d_gene: TRBD1
v_gene: TRBV2
CDR3aa: CASSVDRASYEQYF
CDR3nt: TGTGCCAGCAGTGTGGACAGGGCCTCCTACGAGCAGTACTTC

abundance: many
j_gene: TRBJ1-5
len: 12
d_gene: NA
v_gene: TRBV2
CDR3aa: CASTVGNQPQHF
CDR3nt: TGTGCCAGCACGGTCGGGAATCAGCCCCAGCATTTT

abundance: NA
j_gene: TRBJ2-5
len: 13
d_gene: NA
v_gene: TRBV28
CDR3aa: CASSLRWGQTQYF
CDR3nt: TGTGCCAGCAGTTTAAGATGGGGCCAGACCCAGTACTTC

abundance: NA
j_gene: TRBJ2-4
len: 15
d_gene: NA
v_gene: TRBV30
CDR3aa: CAWSAPRARQNIQYF
CDR3nt: TGTGCCTGGAGTGCCCCCCGGGCCCGCCAAAACATTCAGTACTTC

abundance: few
j_gene: TRBJ2-1
len: 13
d_gene: NA
v_gene: TRBV20-1
CDR3aa: CSEGGGDGHEQFF
CDR3nt: TGCAGTGAGGGCGGAGGAGATGGGCATGAGCAGTTCTTC

abundance: many
j_gene: TRBJ2-1
len: 15
d_gene: TRBD2
v_gene: TRBV7-2
CDR3aa: CASSLGGAGGNEQFF
CDR3nt: TGTGCCAGCAGCTTAGGAGGAGCGGGAGGGAATGAGCAGTTCTTC

abundance: many
j_gene: TRBJ2-5
len: 15
d_gene: TRBD1
v_gene: TRBV27
CDR3aa: CASSLVDRGQETQYF
CDR3nt: TGTGCCAGCAGTTTAGTGGACAGGGGGCAAGAGACCCAGTACTTC

abundance: many
j_gene: TRBJ2-7
len: 16
d_gene: NA
v_gene: TRBV12-2
CDR3aa: CASRLAPQEAAYEQYF
CDR3nt: TGTGCAAGTCGCTTAGCACCCCAGGAGGCAGCCTACGAGCAGTACTTC

abundance: many
j_gene: TRBJ1-4
len: 14
d_gene: NA
v_gene: TRBV7-8
CDR3aa: CASSFSGGDEKLFF
CDR3nt: TGTGCCAGCAGCTTTAGCGGGGGGGACGAAAAACTGTTTTTT

abundance: once
j_gene: TRBJ2-1
len: 19
d_gene: NA
v_gene: TRBV7-8
CDR3aa: CASSFPLLKGGGLYNEQFF
CDR3nt: TGTGCCAGCAGCTTCCCCCTGCTGAAGGGGGGAGGTCTCTACAATGAGCAGTTCTTC

abundance: NA
j_gene: TRBJ2-3
len: 13
d_gene: NA
v_gene: TRBV7-3
CDR3aa: CASSLRRADTQYF
CDR3nt: TGTGCCAGCAGCTTAAGGAGGGCAGATACGCAGTATTTT

abundance: few
j_gene: TRBJ2-4
len: 14
d_gene: NA
v_gene: TRBV6-1
CDR3aa: CASSEGSAKNIQYF
CDR3nt: TGTGCCAGCAGTGAGGGTTCCGCCAAAAACATTCAGTACTTC

abundance: few
j_gene: TRBJ2-7
len: 15
d_gene: NA
v_gene: TRBV7-2
CDR3aa: CASSLSRVLSGEQYF
CDR3nt: TGTGCCAGCAGCTTAAGTCGCGTCCTAAGCGGGGAGCAGTACTTC

abundance: many
j_gene: TRBJ2-3
len: 13
d_gene: NA
v_gene: TRBV7-8
CDR3aa: CASSLDRADTQYF
CDR3nt: TGTGCCAGCAGCTTAGACAGAGCAGATACGCAGTATTTT

abundance: few
j_gene: TRBJ2-3
len: 13
d_gene: NA
v_gene: TRBV4-3
CDR3aa: CASSQADPDTQYF
CDR3nt: TGCGCCAGCAGCCAAGCGGACCCGGATACGCAGTATTTT

abundance: NA
j_gene: TRBJ2-3
len: 15
d_gene: TRBD2
v_gene: TRBV6-4
CDR3aa: CASSRLAGVIDTQYF
CDR3nt: TGTGCCAGCAGCAGACTAGCGGGAGTGATAGATACGCAGTATTTT

abundance: many
j_gene: TRBJ2-1
len: 13
d_gene: NA
v_gene: TRBV20-1
CDR3aa: CSAPSLARDEQFF
CDR3nt: TGCAGTGCCCCATCCCTAGCCCGGGATGAGCAGTTCTTC

abundance: NA
j_gene: TRBJ2-7
len: 15
d_gene: NA
v_gene: TRBV5-6
CDR3aa: CASSRDMRGAYEQYF
CDR3nt: TGTGCCAGCAGCCGAGACATGAGGGGAGCCTACGAGCAGTACTTC

abundance: NA
j_gene: TRBJ2-3
len: 18
d_gene: NA
v_gene: TRBV11-1
CDR3aa: CASSLAALGRASTDTQYF
CDR3nt: TGTGCCAGCAGCTTAGCAGCTCTGGGCAGAGCTAGCACAGATACGCAGTATTTT